One sample yielded the 18 T cell receptor beta chains listed below, sequenced in a study of blood T cell repertoires in COVID-19. Measured with immunoSEQ multiplex PCR; TCRdb has only the in-frame clones, and not every one. This sample has 150,000 to 200,000 clones; about 85% occur once, and the top ten carry under 9.5%. What was sequenced was peripheral blood. These receptors came from a woman aged 55-70 years with acute or convalescent COVID-19.

In this sample, this clone turned up once. The genes are TRBV2 and TRBJ1-1; 7 bases align to TRBD1. The trim removed 4 bases at V and 4 bases at J, leaving 6 bases unmatched. The CDR3 extends over 14 amino acids. The V gene's germline CDR1 is SNHLY and CDR2 FYNNEI. The CDR3 loop is CASSAEGGGTEAFF. In nucleotides, the CDR3 is TGTGCCAGCAGTGCGGAAGGGGGCGGCACTGAAGCTTTCTTT.

The chain joins TRBV29-1 to TRBJ1-2, with 7 nucleotides matching TRBD1. Germline CDR1 SQVTM, CDR2 ANQGSEA. This CDR3 has 13 residues. Trimming removed 6 bases from V and 4 bases from J; junction bases left unmatched: 8. The CDR3: CSVSQGGGYGYTF. The CDR3 region has the DNA TGCAGCGTATCCCAAGGGGGCGGCTATGGCTACACCTTC.

The chain combines TRBV6-1 with TRBJ2-1; 10 bases line up with TRBD2. V lost 2 bases and J lost 4; bases outside the gene matches: 5. Germline CDR1 reads MNHNS; CDR2 reads SASEGT. The CDR3 is made up of 16 amino acids. The CDR3 nucleotides read TGTGCCAGCAGTGAAACCCCTAGCGGGAGTTACAATGAGCAGTTCTTC. This sequence encodes CASSETPSGSYNEQFF.

This chain links TRBV30 with TRBJ1-2, with unresolved D. CDR3 size: 13 residues. Germline values: CDR1 GTSNPN, CDR2 SVGIG (reference sequence). V was shortened by 4 bases and J by 1 base, with 10 bases between the two germline ends. The CDR3 DNA reads as TGTGCCTGGACCTTTGGAGGTAACTATGGCTACACCTTC. Protein sequence: CAWTFGGNYGYTF.

CDR3 nucleotides: TGTGCCTGTCCCCGGACAGCGGATAATTCACCCCTCCACTTT. Translating it yields CACPRTADNSPLHF. The gene calls are TRBV30 and TRBJ1-6; tentative D call: TRBD1 (6 bases). This CDR3 comprises 14 residues. Germline CDR1 reads GTSNPN; CDR2 reads SVGIG (reference sequence). Trimming cost V 6 bases and J 5 bases, with 14 bases left between them.

The chain couples TRBV28 to TRBJ2-1; no reliable D call. Looked up from germline, CDR1 is MDHEN and CDR2 is SYDVKM. The CDR3 length is 16 residues. V was trimmed by 0 bases and J by 0 bases, leaving 9 bases between them. The CDR3 DNA follows: TGTGCCAGCAGTTTATGGCGTAGTAGCTCCTACAATGAGCAGTTCTTC. Residues: CASSLWRSSSYNEQFF.

This sequence joins TRBV25-1 and TRBJ2-7, with D possibly being TRBD2 (5 bases). Trimming left V 4 bases short and J 7 bases short, with 17 bases between. Germline-derived CDR1 and CDR2 are MGHDK and SYGVNS. The CDR3 sequence is 14 residues long. The CDR3 DNA reads as TGTGCCAGCAGTGGCCTCGGCCCCCCGGGGGAGCAGTACTTC. This codes for CASSGLGPPGEQYF.

The chain employs TRBV7-9 and TRBJ1-1; TRBD1 aligns across 7 bases. This CDR3 has 16 amino acids. CDR1 is SEHNR and CDR2 is FQNEAQ in the germline V gene (reference sequence). The V and J ends lost 5 bases and 1 base, in that order; junction bases with no gene match: 10. CDR3 DNA sequence: TGTGCCAGCAGCACATTGCCGGGACAGACGAACACTGAAGCTTTCTTT. It yields the protein CASSTLPGQTNTEAFF. Complete variable domain (other parts from reference TRBV7-9 and TRBJ1-1): DTGVSQNPRHKITKRGQNVTFRCDPISEHNRLYWYRQTLGQGPEFLTYFQNEAQLEKSRLLSDRFSAERPKGSFSTLEIQRTEQGDSAMYLCASSTLPGQTNTEAFFGQGTRLTVV.

The chain recombines TRBV28 with TRBJ1-1, with a tentative D call TRBD1 (6 bases). The V end was cut by 10 bases, the J end by 0 bases, with 15 bases between. The CDR3 has 14 amino acids. Germline loops: CDR1 MDHEN, CDR2 SYDVKM. The CDR3 DNA reads TGTGCCATCTTAGCTAACAGGGTGAACACTGAAGCTTTCTTT. It yields the protein CAILANRVNTEAFF.

The chain joins TRBV10-3 to TRBJ1-2; 10 nucleotides align to TRBD1. The V segment lost 10 bases and the J segment 7 bases; nucleotides outside the gene matches: 15. The CDR3 sequence is 15 residues long. The germline CDR1 and CDR2 sequences are ENHRY and SYGVKD. CDR3 coding DNA: TGTGCCACACGACAGGGGGCGCGAAATTTCGGTGGCTACACCTTC. It specifies CATRQGARNFGGYTF.

This chain links TRBV20-1 with TRBJ1-2; TRBD1 aligns across 9 bases. Unmatched junction bases numbered 9, after V lost 3 bases and J lost 7 bases. This CDR3 comprises 14 residues. Looked up from germline, CDR1 is DFQATT and CDR2 is SNEGSKA (reference sequence). CDR3: CSASSTGGGVGYTF. The CDR3 bases are TGCAGTGCTAGTAGTACAGGGGGCGGGGTTGGCTACACCTTC.

The chain carries TRBV9 and TRBJ2-1; TRBD1 matches 7 bases. CDR3 length equals 13 residues. Germline-derived CDR1 and CDR2 are SGDLS and YYNGEE. The J segment lost 9 bases and the V segment lost 4 bases, leaving 7 bases of the junction unmatched. The CDR3 here is CASSSQGVGEQFF. The CDR3 nucleotides read TGTGCCAGCAGCTCCCAGGGGGTTGGTGAGCAGTTCTTC.

This clone was seen only a few times. V usage is TRBV30 and J usage is TRBJ2-1; D might be TRBD2 (5 bases). V was cut by 5 bases and J by 4 bases, with 12 bases left in between. The CDR3 runs 13 residues. From germline, CDR1 is GTSNPN and CDR2 SVGIG (reference sequence). CDR3 protein: CAWAFRRYNEQFF. CDR3 coding DNA: TGTGCCTGGGCATTCAGGAGGTACAATGAGCAGTTCTTC.

The genes are TRBV6-5 and TRBJ2-5; tentative D call: TRBD1 (5 bases). This CDR3 contains 14 residues. Germline assignment: CDR1 MNHEY and CDR2 SVGAGI. V was pared by 6 bases and J by 5 bases, with 16 bases between. The DNA of the CDR3 is TGTGCCAGCAGGATCCCTGGAAAGGGGGAGACCCAGTACTTC. Amino acids: CASRIPGKGETQYF.

This clone has a handful of counts. V and J are TRBV7-3 and TRBJ2-1; possible D gene TRBD1, 5 bases. Trimming removed 5 bases from V and 2 bases from J, with 16 bases in between. Per germline, CDR1 SGHTA and CDR2 FQGTGA. The CDR3 has 16 residues. The DNA for the CDR3 is TGTGCCAGCAGCCCAGGGATCTCTACAGCCTACAATGAGCAGTTCTTC. Protein product: CASSPGISTAYNEQFF. The variable domain in full, with the rest retrieved from reference TRBV7-3 and TRBJ2-1, is GAGVSQTPSNKVTEKGKYVELRCDPISGHTALYWYRQSLGQGPEFLIYFQGTGAADDSGLPNDRFFAVRPEGSVSTLKIQRTERGDSAVYLCASSPGISTAYNEQFFGPGTRLTVL.

V gene TRBV6-5 combines with J gene TRBJ2-1; 7 nucleotides match TRBD1. The CDR3 has 15 residues. Germline CDR1 and CDR2: MNHEY and SVGAGI. V was pared by 0 bases and J by 4 bases, with 3 bases of the junction left unmatched. As DNA, the CDR3 is TGTGCCAGCAGTTACTCAGGGGGCGCGTACAATGAGCAGTTCTTC. Protein: CASSYSGGAYNEQFF.

This sequence joins TRBV10-1 and TRBJ2-2; D ambiguous. The ends were cut back, 3 bases at V and 4 bases at J, with 6 bases in the middle. The germline gives CDR1 WNHNN, CDR2 SYGVQD (reference sequence). The CDR3 totals 13 residues. The CDR3 DNA sequence: TGCGCCAGCAGTGAATCGGGCACCGGGGAGCTGTTTTTT. Protein sequence: CASSESGTGELFF.

This clone was seen a single time. This chain uses TRBV28 with TRBJ2-3; D is perhaps TRBD2 (6 bases). Germline CDR1 MDHEN, CDR2 SYDVKM. The CDR3 runs to 13 residues. Trimming left V 6 bases short and J 2 bases short, with 9 bases between. In DNA, the CDR3 is TGTGCCAGCAGGGAGGGGAACACAGATACGCAGTATTTT. Amino acids: CASREGNTDTQYF.